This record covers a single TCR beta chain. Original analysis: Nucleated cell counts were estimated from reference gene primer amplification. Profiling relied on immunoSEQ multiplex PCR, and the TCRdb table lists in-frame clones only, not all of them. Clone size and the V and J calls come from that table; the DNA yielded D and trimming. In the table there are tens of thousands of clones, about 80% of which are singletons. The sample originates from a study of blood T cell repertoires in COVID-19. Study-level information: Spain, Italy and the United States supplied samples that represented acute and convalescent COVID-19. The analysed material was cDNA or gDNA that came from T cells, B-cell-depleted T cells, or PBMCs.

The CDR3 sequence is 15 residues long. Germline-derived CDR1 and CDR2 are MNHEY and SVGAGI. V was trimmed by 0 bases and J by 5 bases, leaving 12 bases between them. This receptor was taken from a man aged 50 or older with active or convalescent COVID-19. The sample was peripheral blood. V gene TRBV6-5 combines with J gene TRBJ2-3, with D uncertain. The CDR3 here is CASSYSSTSGDTQYF. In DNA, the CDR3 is TGTGCCAGCAGTTACTCGAGTACTTCCGGAGATACGCAGTATTTT.